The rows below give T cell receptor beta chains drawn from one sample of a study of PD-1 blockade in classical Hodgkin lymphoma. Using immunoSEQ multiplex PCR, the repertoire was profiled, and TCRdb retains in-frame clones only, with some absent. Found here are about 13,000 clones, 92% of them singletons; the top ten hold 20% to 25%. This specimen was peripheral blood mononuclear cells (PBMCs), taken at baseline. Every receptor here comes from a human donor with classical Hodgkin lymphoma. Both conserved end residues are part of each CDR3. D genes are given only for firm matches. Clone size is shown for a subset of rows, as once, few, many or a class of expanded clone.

TGTGCCATCAGTGAAGGGGACTACATATACAATGAGCAGTTCTTC | CAISEGDYIYNEQFF | few | TRBJ2-1 | TRBD2 | TRBV10-3
TGTGCCAGCAGCCCGACAGGGGTTCAAAATCAGCCCCAGCATTTT | CASSPTGVQNQPQHF | few | TRBJ1-5 | TRBD1 | TRBV7-9
TGCAGCGTTCTCGGGACTAGCGGGGACTACGATACGCAGTATTTT | CSVLGTSGDYDTQYF | NA | TRBJ2-3 | TRBD2 | TRBV29-1
TGTGCCAGCAGTACTAGCGGCTACGAGCAGTACTTC | CASSTSGYEQYF | once | TRBJ2-7 | TRBD2 | TRBV6-1
TGTGCCAGCAGCCAAGGTCCCAACAATGAGCAGTTCTTC | CASSQGPNNEQFF | NA | TRBJ2-1 | NA | TRBV7-3
TGTGCCAGCCGCCAGGGGCAGGGAAATTCTTATGGCTACACCTTC | CASRQGQGNSYGYTF | NA | TRBJ1-2 | NA | TRBV7-8
TGTGCCAGTAGTTTAGCGGTTCAAGAGACCCAGTACTTC | CASSLAVQETQYF | NA | TRBJ2-5 | NA | TRBV19
TGTGCCAGCAGCTCTCCGGGACTAGGGAATCCAGATACGCAGTATTTT | CASSSPGLGNPDTQYF | NA | TRBJ2-3 | TRBD2 | TRBV5-6
TGCGCCAGCAGCTTGGTCGGTGGGCGAATAGGCGAGCAGTACTTC | CASSLVGGRIGEQYF | NA | TRBJ2-7 | NA | TRBV5-1
TGTGCCAGCAGCTTGAGGACTAGCGGATTATACAATGAGCAGTTCTTC | CASSLRTSGLYNEQFF | NA | TRBJ2-1 | TRBD2 | TRBV5-6
TGCGCCAGCAGCCCGGGCTCCGGGACAGGGAGCTACACCTTC | CASSPGSGTGSYTF | NA | TRBJ1-2 | TRBD1 | TRBV10-1
TGTGCCAGCAGTGAACGGGGAGCCGTGGGCACTGAAGCTTTCTTT | CASSERGAVGTEAFF | NA | TRBJ1-1 | NA | TRBV6-1
TGTGCCAGCAGCCCAAACGGGGTTGGGGAGACCCAGTACTTC | CASSPNGVGETQYF | NA | TRBJ2-5 | NA | TRBV6-5
TGTGCCAGCAGTTCTTCTAGCGAAATCACAGATACGCAGTATTTT | CASSSSSEITDTQYF | NA | TRBJ2-3 | NA | TRBV6-6
TGTGCCAGCATTGGCCCCCCCTCCTACGAGCAGTACTTC | CASIGPPSYEQYF | NA | TRBJ2-7 | NA | TRBV6-5
TGTGCCAGCAGCTTGGCTAGCGGGAGAAGGGAAGATACGCAGTATTTT | CASSLASGRREDTQYF | NA | TRBJ2-3 | TRBD2 | TRBV5-4
TGTGCCAGTAGTACGCTCCCGGGACAGGGTACGAATTCACCCCTCCACTTT | CASSTLPGQGTNSPLHF | NA | TRBJ1-6 | TRBD1 | TRBV19
TGTGCCAGCAGTTACGGGGTTTCTGGGGCCAACGTCCTGACTTTC | CASSYGVSGANVLTF | few | TRBJ2-6 | NA | TRBV6-5
TGTGCCAGCAGTGAAGCCCCGGTGGCCTACGAGCAGTACTTC | CASSEAPVAYEQYF | NA | TRBJ2-7 | NA | TRBV6-1
TGTGCTAGTGGTTTGGTACAGTGGCAGGGTATTTCCTACGAGCAGTACTTC | CASGLVQWQGISYEQYF | NA | TRBJ2-7 | NA | TRBV12-5
TGTGCCAGCAGCCAGGGGCCAGGGGGCGACGAAAAACTGTTTTTT | CASSQGPGGDEKLFF | NA | TRBJ1-4 | TRBD1 | TRBV11-2
TGTGCCAGTAGCACATATGGGATTCCCGGGACCATCACAGATACGCAGTATTTT | CASSTYGIPGTITDTQYF | NA | TRBJ2-3 | NA | TRBV19
TGCGCCAGCAGCCCCCCGGGACAGTCCTATGGCTACACCTTC | CASSPPGQSYGYTF | NA | TRBJ1-2 | TRBD1 | TRBV4-1
TGTGCCAGCAGCTTAATGTGGACAACCCTAAGAAACTATGGCTACACCTTC | CASSLMWTTLRNYGYTF | NA | TRBJ1-2 | NA | TRBV7-9
TGCAGCGTTGTTCTGATCCTCACAGATACGCAGTATTTT | CSVVLILTDTQYF | NA | TRBJ2-3 | NA | TRBV29-1